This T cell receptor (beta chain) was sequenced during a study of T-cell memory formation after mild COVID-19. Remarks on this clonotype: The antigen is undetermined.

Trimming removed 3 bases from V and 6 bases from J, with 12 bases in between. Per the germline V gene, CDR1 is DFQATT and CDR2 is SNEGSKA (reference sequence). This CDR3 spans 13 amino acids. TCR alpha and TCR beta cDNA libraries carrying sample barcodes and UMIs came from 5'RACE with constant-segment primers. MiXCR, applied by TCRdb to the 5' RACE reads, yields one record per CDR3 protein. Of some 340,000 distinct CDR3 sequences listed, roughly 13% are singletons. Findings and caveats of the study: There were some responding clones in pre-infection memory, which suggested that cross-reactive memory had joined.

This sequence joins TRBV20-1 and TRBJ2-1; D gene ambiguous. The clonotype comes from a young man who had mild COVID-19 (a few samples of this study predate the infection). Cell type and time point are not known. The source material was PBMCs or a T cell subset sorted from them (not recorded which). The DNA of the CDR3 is TGCAGTGCTAGGGAATTACGGGTCAATGAGCAGTTCTTC. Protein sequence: CSARELRVNEQFF.